This is a list of T cell receptor beta chains from one sample in a study of cytomegalovirus exposure and HLA in healthy donors. The table came from immunoSEQ multiplex PCR; TCRdb's copy has only in-frame clones and leaves some out. The table has 90,000 to 100,000 clones, approximately 77% seen once; the top ten hold 6% to 8.5%. What was sequenced was PBMCs. The receptors come from a female donor in good health and CMV-seronegative. CDR3s include the opening cysteine and the closing phenylalanine or tryptophan. Fields, in order: J gene, V gene, CDR3 protein.

TRBJ1-2,TRBV7-9,CSSSYTAGQGAQGYTF
TRBJ1-6,TRBV30,CAWSVGARQAGSYNSPLHF
TRBJ2-7,TRBV4-1,CASSQVTSGRGRSYEQYF
TRBJ2-7,TRBV15,CATSREGVEQYF
TRBJ1-4,TRBV6-5,CASSPDLGGELFF
TRBJ1-4,TRBV5-1,CASRGQVGEKLFF
TRBJ1-1,TRBV4-3,CASSQDQGNTEAFF
TRBJ2-4,TRBV5-7,CASSLRDRGRLAKNIQYF
TRBJ2-5,TRBV9,CASSSRGQEETQYF
TRBJ2-5,TRBV9,CASSVGLAGDQETQYF
TRBJ2-4,TRBV30,CAWIGGQRRNIQYF
TRBJ1-1,TRBV6-4,CASSDPYPGTGLVRSAFF
TRBJ2-3,TRBV6-5,CASTSGRGDTQYF